The sequence of this TCR beta chain was determined in a study of T cell responses to AZD1222 COVID-19 vaccine. Looking at the study overall: Analysis merged second doses at about 4 or about 12 weeks. Study results and caveats: Per reports, nearly half of all spike-specific TCRs target regions that are unmutated in variants. Increased Spike-specific TCR breadth and depth were observed after two AZD1222 doses. The donor group comprised mostly white British people and more females; the analysis possibly underestimated clonal diversity.

This CDR3 region has 12 residues. Deletions cut 2 bases from V and 4 bases from J, with 5 bases between. The repertoire was sequenced with immunoSEQ multiplex PCR; TCRdb's copy has only in-frame clones and lacks some. Among around 150,000 clones, roughly 88% were seen once, and the ten largest hold approximately 2.1%. On this clone itself: The target antigen is unknown.

The chain is built from TRBV12-3 or TRBV12-4 and TRBJ1-1; possible D gene TRBD1, 5 bases. Specimen: peripheral blood, collected on day 0 of AZD1222 vaccination. This receptor was taken from an adult in good health. The CDR3 DNA is TGTGCCAGCAGTTTACAGGGCACTGAAGCTTTCTTT. It specifies CASSLQGTEAFF.